This T cell receptor beta chain was sequenced for a study of cytomegalovirus exposure and HLA in healthy donors. Study-level information: From donors who were HLA-typed, an early data release held about 85 million unique TCRs.

The PCR used 60 Vbeta and 13 Jbeta primers. Clones were sequenced by immunoSEQ multiplex PCR, and TCRdb holds only the in-frame ones, with some missing. Of more than 75,000 clones in the sample, approximately 81% were seen once. The germline V gene encodes CDR1 SGHTA and CDR2 FQGNSA. The CDR3 runs to 13 residues. This clonotype was sampled from a woman between 45 and 60 years old in good health and CMV-seropositive. Sequenced material: PBMCs. The rearrangement joins TRBV7-2 to TRBJ2-5, with D maybe TRBD1 (6 bases). Judging by the DNA end, TRBJ2-7 fits better; the J call may be wrong. The CDR3 sequence: CASSLRTEYEQYF. In DNA, the CDR3 is TGTGCCAGCAGCTTGAGGACAGAGTACGAGCAGTACTTC.